This entry describes one T cell receptor beta chain. No cognate antigen has been identified for it. The input lacks base qualities; no much larger clone sits a single base away. The junction shows trimming of 5 bases on V and 0 bases on J, plus 11 bases between the germline ends. The CDR3 starts with the cysteine, ends with the phenylalanine, and has 15 residues. The read is trimmed to its CDR3 DNA, 45 bases read in frame from base 1. CDR1 and CDR2, looked up from the germline V gene, are MNHEY and SVGAGI. The cohort was made up of approximately 670 healthy bone marrow donors. Cohort members were all nominally healthy when sampled, although unrecorded immune exposures were likely present. The donor tested CMV seropositive and was one of the 289 seropositive cohort members. Every donor gave a peripheral blood sample, and the peripheral blood mononuclear cells from that sample were used for TCR beta sequencing. Genomic DNA was extracted from the blood cell samples with the Qiagen DNeasy Blood Extraction Kit.

This record comes from a study of cytomegalovirus exposure and HLA in healthy donors (dated by TCRdb to about 2017). For context, the study as a whole: In an earlier analysis of fewer than 750 of the donors, 276 Gb of sequence data and roughly 100 million unique TCR beta sequences from roughly 200 million T cells were reported. An earlier analysis of several hundred of the donors used high-throughput TCR beta sequencing to judge whether each TCR beta V gene segment behaved as functional or pseudogenic. The study profiled the T cell repertoires of about 720 subjects by immunosequencing and related them to cytomegalovirus serostatus. The genetic ancestry cluster associated with self-reported Caucasian donors included 70% to 85% of the 398 genotyped donors. Because of strong linkage in the cohort, four or five DR-DQ haplotypes were treated as single units for association and clustering. In a later genetic analysis, genome-wide SNP genotypes for about 60% of the 666 donors were used, and that subset was treated as a discovery cohort. A later analysis re-examined previously published TCR beta repertoires from more than 600 donors and added high-resolution HLA genotyping to investigate patterns of TCR occurrence. Alongside the repertoire data, information on donor age, sex, ethnicity and CMV serostatus was compiled. The study aimed to test whether signatures of past pathogen exposure could be identified by cataloging public T cell receptors. Roughly 310 gigabases of sequencing data and approximately 93 million unique TCR sequences were included in an early release covering over 600 HLA-typed donors. Rather than using new phenotypic data, the later analysis identified candidate immune exposures from TCR beta sequences and from how often those sequences occurred across donors. All discovery cohort repertoires had been generated using a single sequencing platform. To predict cytomegalovirus infection status, the study brought together high-throughput TCR immunosequencing, statistical association of individual TCRs with disease status, and machine learning. Along with the approximately 700-subject first cohort, a separate validation cohort of over a hundred different subjects was used. Among around 400 genotyped donors of the cohort, an average of 235,054 unique TCR beta nucleotide sequences were sequenced per donor, about a sixth of them non-productive. Class I and class II HLA loci were covered by the typing at four-digit resolution. The number of donors typed differed by locus, with about 629-640 for A, B, C, DRB1 and DQB1, roughly 520 for DQA1, 606 for DPA1, and some 470 for DPB1. Overall results and qualifications from the work: In both the original and validation cohorts, the classifier was reported to diagnose cytomegalovirus status with high specificity and sensitivity. Linkage disequilibrium might explain the correlated functional status among segregating V segments, but an unknown experimental factor could not be ruled out. In an earlier analysis of 450 to 750 of the donors, most TCR beta V segments appeared in productive rearrangements about 87% or about 30% of the time, broadly matching IMGT annotations. Three of the identified cytomegalovirus-associated TCR beta chains were confirmed in vitro to be specific for cytomegalovirus antigens. Compared with equally common non-associated chains, HLA-associated TCR beta chains in a later analysis were more clonally expanded and had lower generation probabilities. Because the 87-base-pair reads could not distinguish some IMGT-functional V segments, including TRBV6-2 and TRBV6-3, those segments were excluded. The study gave a list of more than 150 TCR beta chains associated with cytomegalovirus. Most TCR sequences were seen in very few donors, while some public TCRs were found in many individuals. An association between a missense DCLRE1C variant and V-gene and J-gene trimming of TCR beta chains was found in a later genetic analysis and replicated in an independent cohort. In this cohort, only TCR beta chains were sequenced, and detectable features were limited by the absence of alpha or paired-chain data. The sequencing pipeline was judged likely to have produced a cluster of highly shared sequence variants as a technical artifact. The authors suggested that the approach could potentially be extended to other disease states and immunological phenotypes. According to a later analysis, TCR association rates differed among HLA loci, with DRB1 alleles showing the most associated TCRs and HLA-C alleles showing the fewest. In a later analysis, over 15,000 TCR beta sequences were associated with specific HLA alleles at a false discovery rate of 0.05. The only immune exposure information available for the cohort was CMV serostatus. In a later genetic analysis, fewer N-insertions in productive TCRs were reported among donors in an Asian-associated ancestry cluster than the approximately 630-donor mean. Because some donors lacked HLA typing at each locus, the association tests relied only on the typed subset. A later analysis reported that several top co-occurrence clusters appeared linked to parvovirus B19, influenza, CMV and Epstein-Barr virus. The presence/absence analyses assumed that sequencing depth was roughly uniform across donors, and that assumption may not be true. Because counts were too low, about 15 rarely observed V segments, including chromosome 9 orphons, were left out of the earlier analysis of several hundred of the donors. A further reported finding was that TCR beta sequences accurately predicted the HLA-A and HLA-B alleles for most subjects in the first cohort. Strong co-occurrence of HLA alleles, especially DR and DQ, made assigning TCR associations to individual alleles difficult. A later analysis found that most CMV-associated TCR beta chains appeared HLA-restricted, with HLA associations seemingly driven largely by CMV exposure.

The receptor library was made with the immunoSEQ multiplex PCR assay. The multiplex PCR relied on a mix of 60 forward primers for TCR Vbeta segments and 13 reverse primers for TCR Jbeta segments. The CDR3 region of rearranged TCR beta genes was amplified from genomic DNA by a multiplex PCR assay. The amplified TCR beta libraries were sequenced on the Illumina HiSeq System as 87-base-pair reads. The authors' analysis ran thus. In a later analysis, roughly 80 million unique TCR beta chains were counted across the approximately 670 repertoires, and approximately 11 million of these chains were shared by at least two donors. Raw reads were error-corrected and collapsed into unique sequences by a nearest-neighbor algorithm in which closely related sequences were merged to remove PCR and sequencing errors. V, D and J gene segments were assigned by aligning CDR3 sequences to IMGT reference sequences. For a sequence to be retained, at least a six-nucleotide match to both a V gene segment and a J gene segment was required. Rearrangements were called productive when the CDR3 lacked stop codons and stayed in frame with V and J; all others were non-productive. Following IMGT convention, CDR3 was defined as the stretch from the second conserved V-encoded cysteine to the conserved J-encoded phenylalanine. Sequences without an unambiguous match to a single V gene segment were excluded from the earlier analysis of several hundred of the donors. An earlier analysis of over 450 of the donors classified V segments as functional when productive rearrangements were above 56.7% and as segregating when the standard deviation between donors was above 5%. To diagnose cytomegalovirus status from the catalog of TCR beta chain sequences, a statistical classification framework was built. V and J gene assignment, in a later analysis, came from comparing TCR nucleotide sequences with IMGT/GENE-DB human TR gene sequences. A later analysis assigned CDR3 sequences and most-parsimonious VDJ recombination scenarios with the TCRdist pipeline. In a later analysis, each TCR beta chain was defined by its CDR3 amino acid sequence together with its V-gene family, and reads lacking a unique V-gene family were excluded. A later analysis removed 592 highly shared, low-generation-probability nucleotide sequences to deal with suspected cross-contamination and a sequencing artifact. In a later analysis, a clonal expansion index for each public chain was calculated from normalized within-repertoire ranks of inferred template counts. In a later analysis, generation probabilities were computed using a VDJ recombination model fitted to out-of-frame rearrangements, and the results were checked against IGoR. A later analysis scored TCR-TCR, TCR-HLA and TCR-CMV co-occurrence with hypergeometric tests, applying a repertoire-size bias correction to TCR pairs. False discovery rates were estimated in a later analysis by permuting HLA or CMV assignments 20 times. In a later analysis, co-occurring TCRs were grouped using DBSCAN, and TCRdist sequence similarity was added for clustering within HLA-allele-positive subsets. Co-occurrence clustering excluded repertoires with fewer than 30,000 or more than 120,000 public chains, plus five with anomalous nucleotide sharing. Not all clones reach the TCRdb copy of this immuneACCESS table, which keeps in-frame sequences only. Checked studies attribute under half of the gap to unresolved V genes and leave the rest unexplained. D and trimming were read from the DNA, whereas the V and J calls and clone size are those reported in that table. This sample lists approximately 140,000 clones; roughly four fifths were detected once. The biggest ten clones account for more than 2.5% of the sample.

The sample was PBMCs. The chain is encoded by TRBV6-5 joined to TRBJ2-1; tentative D gene TRBD1, with 5 bases matching. The clonotype comes from a man between 18 and 35 years old in good health and CMV-seropositive. The DNA sequence is TGTGCCAGCAGTCCCCGACAGAGCTCCTACAATGAGCAGTTCTTC. Translated, this gives CASSPRQSSYNEQFF.